This T cell receptor (beta chain) comes out of a study of beta chain features in type 1 diabetes. Every isolated RNA sample was fully reverse transcribed, so sequencing captured expressed TCRB transcripts. Repertoires were generated with immunoSEQ multiplex PCR, while TCRdb's copy carries only in-frame clones and drops some. In the table there are 300,000 or so clones, 8% of which are singletons. This clone was counted only a few times. As yet, its antigen is unknown. Germline V lookup: CDR1 SGDLS, CDR2 YYNGEE. This CDR3 comprises 16 residues. Trimming cost V 1 base and J 0 bases; bases outside gene matches: 1. Study-wide results and caveats: The naive, central memory and Treg TCRB repertoires showed an apparent similarity that was greater among patients than among healthy donors.

This clonotype was obtained from a woman in her late teens or twenties in good health. The rearrangement uses TRBV9 and TRBJ2-6, with 7 bases fitting TRBD1. Input material: central memory CD4+ T cells from blood. The CDR3 protein is CASSVTGASGANVLTF. As DNA, the CDR3 is TGTGCCAGCAGCGTAACAGGGGCCTCTGGGGCCAACGTCCTGACTTTC.